Below are 4 T cell receptor beta chains sequenced from a single sample in a study of blood T cell repertoires in COVID-19. Sequencing used immunoSEQ multiplex PCR; TCRdb keeps in-frame clones, though not all of them. The sample shows about 180,000 clones, roughly nine tenths of them seen only once. Sequenced input: peripheral blood. The receptors originated from a man younger than 35 who had recovered from COVID-19.

This clone was seen repeatedly, ten times or more. The gene calls are TRBV2 and TRBJ2-2; perhaps TRBD2 as D (5 bases). CDR1 and CDR2 from the germline V gene are SNHLY and FYNNEI. The ends were cut back, 7 bases at V and 0 bases at J, with 12 bases in the middle. The length of the CDR3 is 15 residues. In DNA form, the CDR3 reads TGTGCCAGCATTTCTCCAGCGGCGAACACCGGGGAGCTGTTTTTT. Translation: CASISPAANTGELFF.

This clone was seen just once. The chain joins TRBV27 to TRBJ1-1; D is unclear. Trimming took 2 bases from V and 0 from J, leaving 4 bases between them. The CDR3 is 13 amino acids. Per germline, CDR1 MNHEY and CDR2 SMNVEV (reference sequence). The CDR3 region has the DNA TGTGCCAGCAGTTTAAGCGTGAACACTGAAGCTTTCTTT. Amino acid sequence: CASSLSVNTEAFF.

This chain links TRBV7-8 with TRBJ2-5; TRBD1 matches 8 bases. CDR3 length: 16 residues. Germline V CDR1 and CDR2: SGHVS, FQNEAQ. V dropped 0 bases and J dropped 5; count of bases not matched to a gene: 8. This chain's CDR3 is CASSLARAGGPETQYF. DNA of the CDR3: TGTGCCAGCAGCTTAGCGCGGGCAGGGGGCCCGGAGACCCAGTACTTC. The variable domain in full, with the rest retrieved from reference TRBV7-8 and TRBJ2-5, is GAGVSQSPRYKVAKRGQDVALRCDPISGHVSLFWYQQALGQGPEFLTYFQNEAQLDKSGLPSDRFFAERPEGSVSTLKIQRTQQEDSAVYLCASSLARAGGPETQYFGPGTRLLVL.

The rearrangement links TRBV6-2 or TRBV6-3 to TRBJ2-1, with 7 bases that match TRBD2. The germline CDR1 and CDR2 sequences are MNHEY and SVGEGT. The CDR3 is 15 amino acids. J gave up 3 bases and V 2 bases, and 4 bases lay outside the gene matches. The CDR3 region has the DNA TGTGCCAGCAGTTACGGGCTAGCGGACTACAATGAGCAGTTCTTC. It codes for CASSYGLADYNEQFF.